These 28 T cell receptor beta chains came from one sample sequenced in a study of OX40 agonist ivuxolimab in advanced cancers. Library preparation was by the immunoSEQ multiplex PCR assay. The clones in this table, taken by TCRdb from immuneACCESS, are in-frame only. Not every clone is retained; where verified, under half of the shortfall comes from an unresolved V gene, and the cause of the rest is unknown. The sample contains 100,000 or so clones, roughly 94% of them found a single time. The top ten constitute 0.15% to 0.2% of the sample. The source was CD4+ or CD8+ T cells sorted from blood, collected in a trial of the OX40 agonist ivuxolimab. The receptor source for this set is an adult with an advanced solid tumor such as melanoma, head and neck, liver or kidney cancer.

J is TRBJ1-1 and V is TRBV6-1; D possibly corresponds to TRBD1 (5 bases). CDR3 length: 13 amino acids. The ends were cut back, 6 bases at V and 0 bases at J, with 8 bases in the middle. The V gene's germline CDR1 is MNHNS and CDR2 SASEGT. The CDR3 DNA reads as TGTGCCAGCAGCGTGACAGTGAACACTGAAGCTTTCTTT. Residues: CASSVTVNTEAFF.

The chain links TRBV27 to TRBJ2-7; D unclear. There are 13 residues in the CDR3. Trimming removed 0 bases at V and 9 bases at J, with 12 bases between. From germline, CDR1 is MNHEY and CDR2 SMNVEV (reference sequence). CDR3 protein: CASSLSSADGQYF. Here the CDR3 DNA reads TGTGCCAGCAGTTTATCGTCGGCAGACGGGCAGTACTTC.

The V call is TRBV5-1, the J call TRBJ1-1; perhaps TRBD1 as D (6 bases). Germline assignment: CDR1 SGHRS and CDR2 YFSETQ. The CDR3 covers 15 residues. Trimming cost V 1 base and J 0 bases, with 10 bases left between them. The CDR3, as DNA: TGCGCCAGCAGCTTGACCCACAGGGTGAACACTGAAGCTTTCTTT. Translated: CASSLTHRVNTEAFF.

The rearrangement uses TRBV11-2 and TRBJ2-3; the D call may be TRBD1 or TRBD2 (6 bases each). Trimming took off 5 bases at V and 7 bases at J, with 19 bases between the two ends. The length of the CDR3 is 15 residues. Germline V gene lookup returns CDR1 SGHAT and CDR2 FQNNGV. CDR3 sequence (DNA): TGTGCCAGCAGCCCCCGGGACTCAAGGGGGAATACGCAGTATTTT. This gives the protein CASSPRDSRGNTQYF. Using reference TRBV11-2 and TRBJ2-3 for the parts outside the CDR3, the full variable domain is EAGVAQSPRYKIIEKRQSVAFWCNPISGHATLYWYQQILGQGPKLLIQFQNNGVVDDSQLPKDRFSAERLKGVDSTLKIQPAKLEDSAVYLCASSPRDSRGNTQYFGPGTRLTVL.

The chain joins TRBV6-5 to TRBJ1-5; weak D call: TRBD1 (6 bases). Germline loops: CDR1 MNHEY, CDR2 SVGAGI. The CDR3 extends over 13 amino acids. The V and J ends lost 2 bases and 8 bases respectively, with 10 bases between them. The CDR3 here is CASSYTGSEPQHF. CDR3 sequence (DNA): TGTGCCAGCAGTTACACAGGGAGTGAGCCCCAGCATTTT.

This chain links TRBV19 with TRBJ1-2, with D unclear. The germline V gene has CDR1 LNHDA and CDR2 SQIVND (reference sequence). CDR3 length equals 12 residues. Trimming cost V 9 bases and J 3 bases, with 11 bases left between them. CDR3 sequence: CASGNPYYGYTF. In DNA form, the CDR3 reads TGTGCCAGCGGAAACCCGTACTATGGCTACACCTTC.

The rearrangement links TRBV2 to TRBJ1-2; no definite D call. Looked up from germline, CDR1 is SNHLY and CDR2 is FYNNEI. Between the trimmed V and J ends, which lost 4 bases and 8 bases, there was a span of 11 bases. The CDR3 runs 12 residues. In DNA, the CDR3 is TGTGCCAGCAGTGTAGGGTCGGCCGGCTACACCTTC. This codes for CASSVGSAGYTF.

The J gene is TRBJ2-3, the V gene TRBV19; 9 nucleotides line up with TRBD2. V dropped 10 bases and J dropped 6; count of bases not matched to a gene: 14. The CDR3 runs to 15 residues. Germline V gene sequence: CDR1 LNHDA, CDR2 SQIVND (reference sequence). The CDR3: CATRGSGGPRDTQYF. As DNA, the CDR3 is TGTGCCACACGGGGTAGCGGGGGCCCCCGGGATACGCAGTATTTT.

The chain is built from TRBV25-1 and TRBJ2-5; D gene unclear. With 5 bases removed from V and 4 bases from J, the gap between germline ends came to 14 bases. The CDR3 sequence is 14 residues long. Germline V gene lookup returns CDR1 MGHDK and CDR2 SYGVNS. DNA for the CDR3: TGTGCCAGCAGTTCCCGGACCCGGAGAGAGACCCAGTACTTC. This codes for CASSSRTRRETQYF.

This chain uses TRBV2 with TRBJ1-1; D is unresolved. CDR3 length: 14 residues. With 4 bases removed from V and 1 base from J, the gap between germline ends came to 10 bases. CDR1 is SNHLY and CDR2 is FYNNEI in the germline V gene. CDR3 DNA: TGTGCCAGCAGTGTGGTCTCAGAGAACACTGAAGCTTTCTTT. This encodes CASSVVSENTEAFF.

The chain uses TRBV7-2 and TRBJ1-5; 8 bases line up with TRBD1. There are 14 residues in the CDR3. Germline values: CDR1 SGHTA, CDR2 FQGNSA. V lost 3 bases, J lost 4 bases, and 2 bases stayed unmatched. CDR3 region: CASSFDRGNQPQHF. The CDR3 region has the DNA TGTGCCAGCAGCTTCGACAGGGGAAATCAGCCCCAGCATTTT.

The gene calls are TRBV7-9 and TRBJ2-5; 8 bases are shared with TRBD1. The germline gives CDR1 SEHNR, CDR2 FQNEAQ (reference sequence). The length of the CDR3 is 15 residues. V lost 5 bases to trimming and J lost 4 bases; unmatched junction nucleotides: 9. CDR3: CASSERTGMTETQYF. In nucleotides, the CDR3 is TGTGCCAGCAGCGAACGGACAGGGATGACAGAGACCCAGTACTTC.

This chain connects TRBV18 to TRBJ2-7; tentatively, D is TRBD1 (5 bases). The ends were cut back, 2 bases at V and 4 bases at J, with 9 bases in the middle. From germline, CDR1 is KGHSH and CDR2 LQKENI. This CDR3 spans 13 amino acids. This CDR3 is CASSPTQGYEQYF. The CDR3, as DNA: TGTGCCAGCTCACCAACTCAGGGATACGAGCAGTACTTC.

The rearrangement joins TRBV7-9 to TRBJ1-6, with 7 bases fitting TRBD1. This CDR3 is 15 amino acids long. The J segment lost 6 bases and the V segment lost 1 base, leaving 3 bases of the junction unmatched. In germline, CDR1 is SEHNR, CDR2 FQNEAQ (reference sequence). The CDR3 DNA sequence: TGTGCCAGCAGCTTAGGGACAGGTACTAATTCACCCCTCCACTTT. It yields the protein CASSLGTGTNSPLHF.

The V call is TRBV7-3, the J call TRBJ1-1, with a weak D call TRBD1 (5 bases). The CDR3 is 13 residues long. CDR1 and CDR2 (germline): SGHTA, FQGTGA. Trimming removed 5 bases from V and 11 bases from J, with 18 bases in between. CDR3 protein: CASSPRDGAPAFF. In DNA form, the CDR3 reads TGTGCCAGCAGCCCCAGGGACGGCGCTCCGGCTTTCTTT.

V is TRBV5-4 and J is TRBJ2-2; D uncertain. Germline V gives CDR1 SGHNT, CDR2 YYREEE (reference sequence). Trimming stripped 4 bases from V and 3 bases from J, with 13 bases between. The CDR3 extends over 15 amino acids. CDR3 bases: TGTGCCAGCAGCCATGGGCTGGGCGACACCGGGGAGCTGTTTTTT. Amino acids: CASSHGLGDTGELFF.

The chain recombines TRBV5-1 with TRBJ1-1, with D possibly matching TRBD1 (6 bases). Germline V CDR1 and CDR2: SGHRS, YFSETQ. V was trimmed by 4 bases and J by 0 bases, leaving 22 bases between them. There are 18 residues in the CDR3. The CDR3 protein is CASSPTYTWDKLNTEAFF. The CDR3 DNA follows: TGCGCCAGCAGCCCGACCTACACCTGGGACAAATTGAACACTGAAGCTTTCTTT.

The rearrangement uses TRBV7-2 and TRBJ2-5, with 8 bases fitting TRBD2. The CDR3 covers 15 residues. Germline loops: CDR1 SGHTA, CDR2 FQGNSA. Germline trimming cut 5 bases from V and 3 bases from J; bases unmatched to any gene: 8. CDR3 nucleotides: TGTGCCAGCAGCCGAGGACTAGCTGGGGAAGAGACCCAGTACTTC. This gives the protein CASSRGLAGEETQYF.

J is TRBJ1-4 and V is TRBV6-5; D is possibly TRBD1 (6 bases). V shed 6 bases and J shed 4 bases, with 12 bases lying between them. CDR3 length equals 14 residues. Germline V gives CDR1 MNHEY, CDR2 SVGAGI. The CDR3 coding sequence is TGTGCCAGCAGCCCCGACAGGCGTAATGAAAAACTGTTTTTT. Translation: CASSPDRRNEKLFF.

The gene calls are TRBV9 and TRBJ2-1; 10 bases line up with TRBD1. Trimming removed 0 bases from V and 6 bases from J; junction bases left unmatched: 6. CDR3 length: 16 residues. CDR1 and CDR2 from the germline V gene are SGDLS and YYNGEE. Here the CDR3 DNA reads TGTGCCAGCAGCGTAGCGGGGACAGGGGTTACCAATGAGCAGTTCTTC. Translated, it gives CASSVAGTGVTNEQFF. The whole variable domain, filled in from reference TRBV9 and TRBJ2-1, reads DSGVTQTPKHLITATGQRVTLRCSPRSGDLSVYWYQQSLDQGLQFLIQYYNGEERAKGNILERFSAQQFPDLHSELNLSSLELGDSALYFCASSVAGTGVTNEQFFGPGTRLTVL.

This chain joins TRBV7-8 and TRBJ2-3; D is possibly TRBD2 (5 bases). V was shortened by 0 bases and J by 1 base, with 11 bases between the two germline ends. From germline, CDR1 is SGHVS and CDR2 FQNEAQ. The CDR3 spans 16 residues. The CDR3 loop reads CASSLAISGRTDTQYF. The CDR3 DNA follows: TGTGCCAGCAGCTTAGCGATCAGCGGACGCACAGATACGCAGTATTTT.

The chain employs TRBV6-5 and TRBJ2-3; perhaps TRBD2 as D (6 bases). The germline V gene encodes CDR1 MNHEY and CDR2 SVGAGI. Trimming shortened V by 7 bases and J by 7 bases, and 15 bases separated the two germline ends. CDR3 length: 13 residues. CDR3 bases: TGTGCCAGCACCCGTCGCGGAGGGAATACGCAGTATTTT. It encodes CASTRRGGNTQYF.

The J gene is TRBJ2-1, the V gene TRBV18; D is undetermined. This CDR3 spans 15 amino acids. V was shortened by 2 bases and J by 0 bases, with 8 bases between the two germline ends. Germline V lookup: CDR1 KGHSH, CDR2 LQKENI. The CDR3 here is CASSPGQSSYNEQFF. The DNA of the CDR3 is TGTGCCAGCTCACCAGGGCAGAGCTCCTACAATGAGCAGTTCTTC.

The rearrangement links TRBV5-1 to TRBJ2-5; TRBD2 matches at 12 bases. The CDR3 contains 15 residues. Germline V gene data show CDR1 as SGHRS and CDR2 as YFSETQ. V trimming: 5 bases; J trimming: 4 bases; junction bases outside the gene matches: 6. The CDR3 loop is CASSSLAGGGETQYF. The CDR3 DNA sequence: TGCGCCAGCAGTTCTCTAGCGGGAGGGGGAGAGACCCAGTACTTC.

The V call is TRBV7-2, the J call TRBJ2-1, with TRBD2 matching over 9 bases. The CDR3 runs to 15 residues. Germline trimming cut 5 bases from V and 9 bases from J; bases unmatched to any gene: 11. Germline CDR1 is SGHTA and CDR2 is FQGNSA. CDR3 nucleotides: TGTGCCAGCAGCCCCCCTATGGGCGGGAGGGGTGAGCAGTTCTTC. Amino acid sequence: CASSPPMGGRGEQFF.

V gene TRBV5-1 combines with J gene TRBJ2-5, with TRBD2 identical over 9 bases. Germline V lookup: CDR1 SGHRS, CDR2 YFSETQ. With V trimmed by 3 bases and J by 1 base, 7 bases remained unmatched. The CDR3 extends over 16 amino acids. Here the CDR3 reads CASSSLTSGSQETQYF. CDR3 sequence (DNA): TGCGCCAGCAGCTCCCTGACTAGCGGAAGCCAAGAGACCCAGTACTTC.

In nucleotides, the CDR3 is TGTGCCAGCAGCTTGGCGGCTAGCGGGGGACAAGAGACCCAGTACTTC. As protein: CASSLAASGGQETQYF. The chain couples TRBV7-2 to TRBJ2-5, with TRBD2 matching 10 bases. The V segment lost 3 bases and the J segment 2 bases; nucleotides outside the gene matches: 6. From germline, CDR1 is SGHTA and CDR2 FQGNSA. CDR3 size: 16 residues.

J is TRBJ1-6 and V is TRBV6-5; no clear D. CDR1 MNHEY and CDR2 SVGAGI come from the germline V gene. This CDR3 spans 14 amino acids. V lost 6 bases, J lost 6 bases, and 12 bases lay in between. DNA for the CDR3: TGTGCCAGCAGCCATGGCACTGTTAATTCACCCCTCCACTTT. Translated: CASSHGTVNSPLHF.